This T cell receptor beta chain appears in the sequencing data of a study of read filtering for tumor transcriptome and immune sequencing. Overall study context: DNase treatment preceded whole-transcriptome library preparation. IR-seq gave about 4 to 10.27 million TCR reads per sample; RNA-seq gave roughly 80 to 1,400. Findings and limits, study-wide: Roughly 80% of IR-seq clonotypes had one read, totaling 3% to 4% of reads; RNA-seq: 74.6% and 44.6%.

This library used approximately 390 ng RNA and molecular barcoded adaptors spanning alpha/delta and beta/gamma chains. TCRdb fed the reads into MiXCR, producing one record per CDR3 protein. The table has fewer than 90,000 distinct CDR3 sequences, approximately 13% seen once. In this sample, this clonotype turned up many times. Its antigen is unidentified. At the time of active disease, bone marrow was collected from every patient. The source of this sequence is a donor older than 35 with multiple myeloma. Sequencing was carried out using a population of CD138-negative cells sorted from bone marrow.

The chain's CDR3 is CASSMGPSSYNEQFF. For the CDR3, the DNA is TGTGCCAGCAGCATGGGACCTAGTTCCTACAATGAGCAGTTCTTC. The chain uses TRBV7-2 and TRBJ2-1, with D perhaps being TRBD1 or TRBD2 (5 bases each). CDR1 and CDR2 (germline): SGHTA, FQGNSA. Trimming cost V 5 bases and J 1 base, with 12 bases left between them. The CDR3 covers 15 residues.